Listed below are T cell receptor beta chains from one sample, sequenced in a study of Graves' ophthalmopathy and Graves' hyperthyroidism. A single record per CDR3 protein comes from TCRdb applying MiXCR to the multiplex PCR reads. The repertoire includes about 590,000 distinct CDR3 sequences, under 40% of them detected once, and about 4.2% sits in the top ten. The sample was peripheral blood or thyroid tissue (not recorded which). The receptor set was obtained from an adult man with Graves' hyperthyroidism. The CDR3 runs from the conserved cysteine through the conserved F or W. Each record gives: J gene, V gene, clone size, D gene, CDR3 protein, CDR3 DNA. D genes are given only for firm matches. Part of the rows lack a size; the others show once, few, many or a class for expanded clones.

J gene: TRBJ2-7; V gene: TRBV9; clone size: -; D gene: TRBD1; CDR3 protein: CASSGWDRGYEQYF; CDR3 DNA: TGTGCCAGCAGCGGCTGGGACAGGGGATACGAGCAGTACTTC
J gene: TRBJ2-5; V gene: TRBV12-3/TRBV12-4; clone size: many; D gene: -; CDR3 protein: CASSKEGAQYF; CDR3 DNA: TGTGCCAGCAGCAAAGAGGGGGCCCAGTACTTC
J gene: TRBJ1-3; V gene: TRBV7-9; clone size: many; D gene: -; CDR3 protein: CASSLAISGNTIYF; CDR3 DNA: TGTGCCAGCAGCTTAGCGATTTCTGGAAACACCATATATTTT
J gene: TRBJ1-1; V gene: TRBV18; clone size: few; D gene: TRBD1; CDR3 protein: CASSPRQGASEAFF; CDR3 DNA: TGTGCCAGCTCACCACGACAGGGGGCTTCTGAAGCTTTCTTT
J gene: TRBJ1-5; V gene: TRBV19; clone size: few; D gene: -; CDR3 protein: CASSLRDTGQPQHF; CDR3 DNA: TGTGCCAGTAGTCTGCGGGACACGGGTCAGCCCCAGCATTTT
J gene: TRBJ2-5; V gene: TRBV2; clone size: -; D gene: TRBD2; CDR3 protein: CASSGMLTSGETQYF; CDR3 DNA: TGTGCCAGCAGTGGGATGTTGACTAGCGGAGAGACCCAGTACTTC
J gene: TRBJ1-2; V gene: TRBV29-1; clone size: -; D gene: -; CDR3 protein: CSVGGSGAEGYTF; CDR3 DNA: TGCAGCGTTGGAGGTAGCGGGGCTGAGGGCTACACCTTC
J gene: TRBJ2-7; V gene: TRBV6-5; clone size: -; D gene: -; CDR3 protein: CASSLVKGGSYEQYF; CDR3 DNA: TGTGCCAGCAGTTTAGTTAAAGGAGGATCCTACGAGCAGTACTTC
J gene: TRBJ2-1; V gene: TRBV7-9; clone size: -; D gene: -; CDR3 protein: CATAAGRSSYNEQFF; CDR3 DNA: TGTGCCACCGCCGCAGGGCGCAGCTCCTACAATGAGCAGTTCTTC
J gene: TRBJ1-3; V gene: TRBV5-1; clone size: -; D gene: TRBD1; CDR3 protein: CASSLATGPNSGNTIYF; CDR3 DNA: TGCGCCAGCAGCTTGGCGACAGGGCCGAACTCTGGAAACACCATATATTTT
J gene: TRBJ1-5; V gene: TRBV6-9; clone size: -; D gene: -; CDR3 protein: CASSEAGLETQHF; CDR3 DNA: TGTGCCAGCAGTGAAGCAGGATTAGAGACCCAGCATTTT
J gene: TRBJ2-7; V gene: TRBV5-8; clone size: many; D gene: -; CDR3 protein: CATSPGSIYEQYF; CDR3 DNA: TGTGCCACATCCCCGGGCAGCATATACGAGCAGTACTTC
J gene: TRBJ1-4; V gene: TRBV5-1; clone size: few; D gene: -; CDR3 protein: CASSFFVGGAGDANEKLFF; CDR3 DNA: TGCGCCAGCAGCTTCTTCGTAGGTGGAGCGGGTGATGCTAATGAAAAACTGTTTTTT
J gene: TRBJ1-2; V gene: TRBV4-1; clone size: few; D gene: TRBD1; CDR3 protein: CASSQGTGGHSGGYTF; CDR3 DNA: TGCGCCAGCAGCCAGGGGACAGGGGGCCACTCGGGGGGCTACACCTTC
J gene: TRBJ2-7; V gene: TRBV29-1; clone size: many; D gene: -; CDR3 protein: CSVEGGSWEQYF; CDR3 DNA: TGCAGCGTTGAAGGCGGGTCCTGGGAGCAGTACTTC
J gene: TRBJ1-1; V gene: TRBV5-6; clone size: -; D gene: -; CDR3 protein: CASSLADSGDTEAFF; CDR3 DNA: TGTGCCAGCAGCTTGGCCGACAGCGGGGACACTGAAGCTTTCTTT
J gene: TRBJ1-2; V gene: TRBV9; clone size: once; D gene: -; CDR3 protein: CASSARDGDGYTF; CDR3 DNA: TGTGCCAGCAGCGCCCGGGACGGTGATGGCTACACCTTC
J gene: TRBJ2-7; V gene: TRBV3-1; clone size: many; D gene: TRBD2; CDR3 protein: CASGREYEQYF; CDR3 DNA: TGTGCCAGCGGGAGGGAGTACGAGCAGTACTTC
J gene: TRBJ2-7; V gene: TRBV6-6; clone size: -; D gene: TRBD1; CDR3 protein: CASNRGNSYEQCF; CDR3 DNA: TGTGCCAGTAACAGGGGTAACTCCTACGAGCAGTGCTTC
J gene: TRBJ2-7; V gene: TRBV5-1; clone size: many; D gene: TRBD2; CDR3 protein: CASSLWRESSYEQYF; CDR3 DNA: TGCGCCAGCAGCTTATGGCGGGAGAGCTCCTACGAGCAGTACTTC
J gene: TRBJ2-2; V gene: TRBV12-5; clone size: many; D gene: -; CDR3 protein: CASGRGDSGELFF; CDR3 DNA: TGTGCTAGTGGACGCGGGGACTCCGGGGAGCTGTTTTTT
J gene: TRBJ2-6; V gene: TRBV12-3/TRBV12-4; clone size: many; D gene: -; CDR3 protein: CASSSGDSGANVLTF; CDR3 DNA: TGTGCCAGCAGTTCAGGGGACTCTGGGGCCAACGTCCTGACTTTC
J gene: TRBJ2-7; V gene: TRBV7-8; clone size: -; D gene: TRBD2; CDR3 protein: CASSYSSGTSDF; CDR3 DNA: TGTGCCAGCAGCTACTCGAGCGGGACTTCGGACTTC
J gene: TRBJ1-1; V gene: TRBV6-1; clone size: many; D gene: TRBD1; CDR3 protein: CASSQDRGRTEAFF; CDR3 DNA: TGTGCCAGCAGTCAGGACAGGGGAAGGACTGAAGCTTTCTTT
J gene: TRBJ2-5; V gene: TRBV7-6; clone size: -; D gene: -; CDR3 protein: CASSFGGGRSTQETQYF; CDR3 DNA: TGTGCCAGCAGCTTCGGTGGGGGCCGATCGACTCAAGAGACCCAGTACTTC
J gene: TRBJ2-6; V gene: TRBV2; clone size: many; D gene: -; CDR3 protein: CASRSDSSGANVLTF; CDR3 DNA: TGTGCCAGCAGGAGCGACAGTTCTGGGGCCAACGTCCTGACTTTC
J gene: TRBJ2-7; V gene: TRBV7-9; clone size: many; D gene: TRBD1; CDR3 protein: CASSLLGTGAYEQYF; CDR3 DNA: TGTGCCAGCAGCTTGCTTGGGACAGGTGCCTACGAGCAGTACTTC
J gene: TRBJ2-1; V gene: TRBV20-1; clone size: -; D gene: -; CDR3 protein: CSASWLGFGGDEQFF; CDR3 DNA: TGCAGTGCTAGTTGGCTAGGCTTTGGTGGCGATGAGCAGTTCTTC
J gene: TRBJ2-2; V gene: TRBV6-6; clone size: -; D gene: TRBD1; CDR3 protein: CASSFPGQGATGELFF; CDR3 DNA: TGTGCCAGCAGTTTTCCGGGACAGGGGGCTACCGGGGAGCTGTTTTTT
J gene: TRBJ2-1; V gene: TRBV24-1; clone size: -; D gene: TRBD2; CDR3 protein: CATSPSGSSAYNEQFF; CDR3 DNA: TGTGCCACCAGTCCTAGCGGGTCCTCGGCCTACAATGAGCAGTTCTTC
J gene: TRBJ2-5; V gene: TRBV10-3; clone size: once; D gene: TRBD2; CDR3 protein: CAIAGGGQETQYF; CDR3 DNA: TGTGCCATCGCGGGAGGCGGACAAGAGACCCAGTACTTC
J gene: TRBJ2-2; V gene: TRBV9; clone size: many; D gene: TRBD1; CDR3 protein: CASSVEQGDGELFF; CDR3 DNA: TGTGCCAGCAGCGTAGAACAGGGGGACGGGGAGCTGTTTTTT
J gene: TRBJ1-3; V gene: TRBV7-8; clone size: many; D gene: -; CDR3 protein: CASSLAGGTGNTIYF; CDR3 DNA: TGTGCCAGCAGCTTAGCAGGAGGGACTGGAAACACCATATATTTT
J gene: TRBJ1-2; V gene: TRBV6-5; clone size: many; D gene: -; CDR3 protein: CASSTQPGKDYTF; CDR3 DNA: TGTGCCAGCAGTACGCAGCCAGGAAAAGACTACACCTTC
J gene: TRBJ2-2; V gene: TRBV7-8; clone size: many; D gene: -; CDR3 protein: CASSLYPASELFF; CDR3 DNA: TGTGCCAGCAGCTTATACCCCGCTTCAGAGCTGTTTTTT
J gene: TRBJ1-2; V gene: TRBV11-1; clone size: many; D gene: -; CDR3 protein: CASRPRTGRHGYTF; CDR3 DNA: TGTGCCAGCAGACCAAGAACAGGGCGTCATGGCTACACCTTC
J gene: TRBJ1-2; V gene: TRBV14; clone size: many; D gene: -; CDR3 protein: CASSQTTVNYGYTF; CDR3 DNA: TGTGCCAGCAGCCAAACGACGGTAAACTATGGCTACACCTTC
J gene: TRBJ1-4; V gene: TRBV15; clone size: -; D gene: TRBD1; CDR3 protein: CATSSSGTGEVELFF; CDR3 DNA: TGTGCCACCAGCAGCTCCGGGACAGGGGAGGTGGAACTGTTTTTT
J gene: TRBJ2-7; V gene: TRBV7-8; clone size: many; D gene: -; CDR3 protein: CASSVTRVSYEQYF; CDR3 DNA: TGTGCCAGCAGCGTAACTAGGGTCTCCTACGAGCAGTACTTC
J gene: TRBJ2-7; V gene: TRBV7-2; clone size: few; D gene: TRBD2; CDR3 protein: CASSLIAGGGYNEQYF; CDR3 DNA: TGTGCCAGCAGCTTAATAGCGGGAGGAGGTTACAATGAGCAGTACTTC
J gene: TRBJ1-2; V gene: TRBV7-6; clone size: -; D gene: -; CDR3 protein: CASSLAGASGNTF; CDR3 DNA: TGTGCCAGCAGCTTAGCGGGCGCCTCTGGAAACACCTTC
J gene: TRBJ2-6; V gene: TRBV7-9; clone size: -; D gene: TRBD1; CDR3 protein: CASSFSRDRGLGANVLTF; CDR3 DNA: TGTGCCAGCAGCTTCTCCCGGGACAGGGGGCTTGGGGCCAACGTCCTGACTTTC
J gene: TRBJ2-5; V gene: TRBV7-3; clone size: -; D gene: TRBD2; CDR3 protein: CASSPTGTSGSEAQYF; CDR3 DNA: TGTGCCAGCAGCCCCACCGGGACTAGCGGGAGTGAGGCCCAGTACTTC
J gene: TRBJ1-4; V gene: TRBV10-3; clone size: -; D gene: TRBD1; CDR3 protein: CAGRKGQGGEKLFF; CDR3 DNA: TGTGCCGGCCGAAAAGGACAGGGCGGTGAAAAACTGTTTTTT
J gene: TRBJ2-5; V gene: TRBV5-8; clone size: many; D gene: -; CDR3 protein: CASSFTVQETQYF; CDR3 DNA: TGTGCCAGCAGCTTTACTGTACAAGAGACCCAGTACTTC
J gene: TRBJ1-1; V gene: TRBV7-8; clone size: many; D gene: -; CDR3 protein: CASTPDRNTEAFF; CDR3 DNA: TGTGCCAGCACCCCGGACAGGAACACTGAAGCTTTCTTT
J gene: TRBJ1-1; V gene: TRBV2; clone size: many; D gene: TRBD1; CDR3 protein: CASKGQGGGTEAFF; CDR3 DNA: TGTGCCAGCAAGGGTCAGGGGGGAGGCACTGAAGCTTTCTTT